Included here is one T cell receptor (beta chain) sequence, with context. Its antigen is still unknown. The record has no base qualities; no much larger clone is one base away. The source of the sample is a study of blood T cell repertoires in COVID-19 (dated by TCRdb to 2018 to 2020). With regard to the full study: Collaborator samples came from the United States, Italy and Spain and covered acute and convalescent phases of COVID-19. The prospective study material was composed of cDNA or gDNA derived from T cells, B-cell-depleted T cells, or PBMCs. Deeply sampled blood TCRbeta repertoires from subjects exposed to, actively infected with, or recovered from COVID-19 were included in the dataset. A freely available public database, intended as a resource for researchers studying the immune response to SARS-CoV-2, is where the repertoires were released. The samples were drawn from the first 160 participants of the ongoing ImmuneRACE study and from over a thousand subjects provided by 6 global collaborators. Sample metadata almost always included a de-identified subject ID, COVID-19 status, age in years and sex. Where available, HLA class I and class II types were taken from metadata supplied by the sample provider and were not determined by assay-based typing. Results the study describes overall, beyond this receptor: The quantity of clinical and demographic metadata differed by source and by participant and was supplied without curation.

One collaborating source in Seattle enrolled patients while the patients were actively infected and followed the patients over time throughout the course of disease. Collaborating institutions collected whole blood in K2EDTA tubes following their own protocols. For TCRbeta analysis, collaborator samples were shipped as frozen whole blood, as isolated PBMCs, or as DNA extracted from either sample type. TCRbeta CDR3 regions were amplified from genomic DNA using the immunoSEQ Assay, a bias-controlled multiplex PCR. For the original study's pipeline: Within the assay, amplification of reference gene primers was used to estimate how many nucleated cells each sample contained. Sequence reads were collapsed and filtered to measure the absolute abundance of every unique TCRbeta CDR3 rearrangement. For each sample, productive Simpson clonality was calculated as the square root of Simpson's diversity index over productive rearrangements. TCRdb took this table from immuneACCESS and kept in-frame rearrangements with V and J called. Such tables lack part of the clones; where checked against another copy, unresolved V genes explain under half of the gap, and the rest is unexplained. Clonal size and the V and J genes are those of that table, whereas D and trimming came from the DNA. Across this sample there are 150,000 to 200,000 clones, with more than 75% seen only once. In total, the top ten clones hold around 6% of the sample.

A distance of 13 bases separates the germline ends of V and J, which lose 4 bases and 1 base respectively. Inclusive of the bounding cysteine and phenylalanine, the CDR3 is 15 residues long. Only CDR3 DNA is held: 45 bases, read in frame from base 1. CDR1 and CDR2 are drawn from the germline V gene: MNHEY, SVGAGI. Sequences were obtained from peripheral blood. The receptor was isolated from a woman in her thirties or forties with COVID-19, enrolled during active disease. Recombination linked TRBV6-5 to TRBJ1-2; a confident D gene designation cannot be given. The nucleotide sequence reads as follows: TGTGCCAGCAGTTTTCATCAGGCGATTAACTATGGCTACACCTTC. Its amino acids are CASSFHQAINYGYTF.